This TCR beta chain was found in a study of PD-L1 blockade in urothelial cancer. TCRdb's table, derived via immunoSEQ multiplex PCR, lists solely in-frame clones and lacks some. This sample has roughly 44,000 clones; roughly 82% occur once, and the top ten carry more than 3%. Specimen: PBMCs, collected around atezolizumab (anti-PD-L1) treatment. The TCR originated in a man between 65 and 85 years old with urothelial cancer.

CDR3 residues: CASRPAVAGTYEQYF. The CDR3 DNA reads TGTGCCAGCAGGCCTGCCGTGGCAGGGACTTACGAGCAGTACTTC. The rearrangement uses TRBV6-1 and TRBJ2-7; D possibly corresponds to TRBD2 (6 bases). V dropped 6 bases and J dropped 4 bases, with 19 bases sitting between them. Germline CDR1 reads MNHNS; CDR2 reads SASEGT. This CDR3 comprises 15 residues.